This T cell receptor (beta chain) was recovered during a study of robustness of blood B and T cell sequencing. Study conclusions and caveats: Every 10 ml sample contained the pooled top 1,000 TCRbeta clonotypes. Rare TCRbeta clonotype overlap stayed flat despite pooling tubes.

The template for TCR beta quantification was mRNA, not genomic DNA. RNA came from unsorted buffy coat leukocytes. The germline V gene encodes CDR1 MNHEY and CDR2 SVGAGI. The CDR3 sequence is 15 residues long. V gave up 2 bases and J gave up 7 bases, with 17 bases separating them. This clonotype was seen a handful of times. Its matching antigen is unknown. cDNA synthesis used template switching with a 5' universal priming oligo. The template-switch oligo carried a 12-nucleotide random UMI tagging each cDNA molecule. One entry per CDR3 protein results from TCRdb running MiXCR on the PCR reads. The data show over a thousand distinct CDR3 sequences, roughly two thirds seen once.

The sequenced sample consisted of peripheral blood. This clonotype originated in a human donor in good health. V gene TRBV6-5 combines with J gene TRBJ1-2, with a tentative D call TRBD1 (5 bases). CDR3: CASSYRAGGWGGYTF. The CDR3 nucleotides are TGTGCCAGCAGTTACCGCGCGGGGGGGTGGGGTGGCTACACCTTC.